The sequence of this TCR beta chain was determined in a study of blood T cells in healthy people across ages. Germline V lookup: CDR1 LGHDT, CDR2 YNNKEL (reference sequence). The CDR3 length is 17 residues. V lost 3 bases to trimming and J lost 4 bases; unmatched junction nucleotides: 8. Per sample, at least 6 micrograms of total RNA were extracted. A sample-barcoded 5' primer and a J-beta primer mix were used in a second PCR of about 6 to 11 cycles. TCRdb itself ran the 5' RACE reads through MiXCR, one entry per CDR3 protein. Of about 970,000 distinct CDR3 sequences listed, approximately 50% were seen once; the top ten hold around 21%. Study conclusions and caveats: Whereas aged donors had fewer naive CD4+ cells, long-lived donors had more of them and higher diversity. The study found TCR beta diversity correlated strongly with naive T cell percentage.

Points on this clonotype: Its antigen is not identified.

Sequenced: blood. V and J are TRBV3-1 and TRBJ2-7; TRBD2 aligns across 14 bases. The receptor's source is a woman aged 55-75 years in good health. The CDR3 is CASSHEGLAGDSYEQYF. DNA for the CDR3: TGTGCCAGCAGCCACGAGGGACTAGCGGGAGATAGTTACGAGCAGTACTTC.